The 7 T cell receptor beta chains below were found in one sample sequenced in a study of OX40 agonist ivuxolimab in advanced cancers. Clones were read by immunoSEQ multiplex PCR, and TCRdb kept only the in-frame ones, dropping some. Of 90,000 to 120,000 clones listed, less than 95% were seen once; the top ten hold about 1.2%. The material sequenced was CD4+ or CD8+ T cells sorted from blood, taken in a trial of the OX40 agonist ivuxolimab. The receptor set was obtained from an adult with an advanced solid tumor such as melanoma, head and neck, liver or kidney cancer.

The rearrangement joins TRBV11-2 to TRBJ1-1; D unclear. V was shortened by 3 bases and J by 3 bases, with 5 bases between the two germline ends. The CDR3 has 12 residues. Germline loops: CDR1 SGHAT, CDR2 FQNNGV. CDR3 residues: CASSFSDTEAFF. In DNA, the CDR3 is TGTGCCAGCAGCTTTTCGGACACTGAAGCTTTCTTT.

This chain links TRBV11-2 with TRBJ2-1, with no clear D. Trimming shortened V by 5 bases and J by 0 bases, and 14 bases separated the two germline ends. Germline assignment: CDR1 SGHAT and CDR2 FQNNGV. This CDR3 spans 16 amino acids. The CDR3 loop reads CASSPLQILSYNEQFF. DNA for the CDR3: TGTGCCAGCAGCCCGTTGCAGATCCTCTCCTACAATGAGCAGTTCTTC.

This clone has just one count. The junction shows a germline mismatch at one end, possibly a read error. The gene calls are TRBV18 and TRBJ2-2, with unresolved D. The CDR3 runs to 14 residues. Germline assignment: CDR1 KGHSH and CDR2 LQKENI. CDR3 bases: TGTGCCAGCTCCCCACCAGGGAACACCGGGGAGCTGTTTTTT. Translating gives CASSPPGNTGELFF.

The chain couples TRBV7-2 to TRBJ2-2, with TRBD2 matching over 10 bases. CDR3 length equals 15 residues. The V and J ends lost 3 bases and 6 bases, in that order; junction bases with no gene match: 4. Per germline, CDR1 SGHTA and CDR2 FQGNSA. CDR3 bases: TGTGCCAGCAGCTTTACTAGCGGGATCCCCGGGGAGCTGTTTTTT. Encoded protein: CASSFTSGIPGELFF.

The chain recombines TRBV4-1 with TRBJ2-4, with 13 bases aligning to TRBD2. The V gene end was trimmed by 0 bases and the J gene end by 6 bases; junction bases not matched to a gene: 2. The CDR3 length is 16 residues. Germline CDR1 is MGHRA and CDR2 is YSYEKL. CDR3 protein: CASSQETSGRGNIQYF. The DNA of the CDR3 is TGCGCCAGCAGCCAAGAAACTAGCGGGAGGGGAAACATTCAGTACTTC.

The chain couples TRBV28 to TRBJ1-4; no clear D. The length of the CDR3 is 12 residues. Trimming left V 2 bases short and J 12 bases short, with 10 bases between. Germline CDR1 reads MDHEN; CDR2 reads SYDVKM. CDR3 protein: CASSLLEGELFF. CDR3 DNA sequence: TGTGCCAGCAGTTTACTGGAGGGTGAACTGTTTTTT.

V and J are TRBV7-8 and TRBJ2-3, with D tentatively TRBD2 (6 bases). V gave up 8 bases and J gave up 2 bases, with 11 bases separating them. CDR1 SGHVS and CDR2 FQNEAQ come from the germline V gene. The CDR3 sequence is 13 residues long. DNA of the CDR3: TGTGCCAGCCAGTCGGGACTCACAGATACGCAGTATTTT. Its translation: CASQSGLTDTQYF.